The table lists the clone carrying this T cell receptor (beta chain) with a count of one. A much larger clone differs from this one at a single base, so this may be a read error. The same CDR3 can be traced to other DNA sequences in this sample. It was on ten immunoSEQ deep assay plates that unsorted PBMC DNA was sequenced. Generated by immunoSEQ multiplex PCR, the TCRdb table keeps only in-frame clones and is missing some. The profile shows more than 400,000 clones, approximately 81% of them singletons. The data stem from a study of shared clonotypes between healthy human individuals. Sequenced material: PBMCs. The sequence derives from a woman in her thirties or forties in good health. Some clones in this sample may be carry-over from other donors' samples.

CDR3 in DNA: TGTGCCAGCAGATCTGGCCCCGGCTCTGGAAACACCATATATTTT. This translates into CASRSGPGSGNTIYF. The chain combines TRBV25-1 with TRBJ1-3; D is ambiguous. The V and J ends lost 6 bases and 0 bases respectively, with 12 bases between them. Germline-derived CDR1 and CDR2 are MGHDK and SYGVNS. There are 15 residues in the CDR3.